This TCR beta chain was sequenced in a study of siplizumab effects on memory and regulatory T cells. Generated by immunoSEQ multiplex PCR, the TCRdb table keeps only in-frame clones and is missing some. The table has 45,000 to 50,000 clones, 87% seen once; the top ten hold under 0.35%. Study outcomes and limitations: Assignment to unstimulated subsets succeeded for only a minor fraction of the alloreactive clones.

A few pairs of donors had their unstimulated naive, memory, effector memory and TEMRA subsets sequenced. V dropped 7 bases and J dropped 10 bases, with 20 bases sitting between them. Germline assignment: CDR1 MNHEY and CDR2 SMNVEV (reference sequence). This CDR3 comprises 15 residues. This clone was seen only a few times. Its antigen remains unidentified. J is TRBJ1-6 and V is TRBV27; tentative D call: TRBD1 (5 bases). The source is a human donor in good health. Material: naive CD8+ T cells sorted from blood. CDR3 sequence reads: CASTIGAVGGSPLHF. Written as DNA, the CDR3 is TGTGCCAGCACCATAGGCGCGGTTGGGGGATCACCCCTCCACTTT.